Listed below are T cell receptor beta chains from one sample, sequenced in a study of untreated major depressive disorder. Measured with immunoSEQ multiplex PCR; TCRdb has only the in-frame clones, and not every one. The table includes under 15,000 clones, approximately 90% detected once. Source material: CD4+ T cells from PBMCs. The receptors stem from a woman aged 25 to 39 with major depressive disorder. The CDR3 runs from the conserved cysteine through the conserved F or W. The order of the fields is clone size, V gene, D gene, J gene, CDR3 DNA, CDR3 protein. The D gene is left open where the match is weak. Only some rows state a clone size, as once, few, many or a class for expanded clones.

-,TRBV10-3,TRBD2,TRBJ2-3,TGTGCCATCAGTGAAGAGGCTAGCGGATACACAGATACGCAGTATTTT,CAISEEASGYTDTQYF
-,TRBV11-2,TRBD2,TRBJ2-1,TGTGCCAGCAGCCGGACTAGCGGGAGCAATGAGCAGTTCTTC,CASSRTSGSNEQFF
-,TRBV10-1,-,TRBJ2-3,TGCGCCAGCAGCCCGGATTCCCTACCGACAGATACGCAGTATTTT,CASSPDSLPTDTQYF
-,TRBV10-3,TRBD2,TRBJ2-1,TGTGCCGCGACTTCTAGCGGAGGATACAATGAGCAGTTCTTC,CAATSSGGYNEQFF
-,TRBV11-2,-,TRBJ1-3,TGTGCCAGCAGCTTAATACAAAAGAAGACTGGAAACACCATATATTTT,CASSLIQKKTGNTIYF
-,TRBV10-2,-,TRBJ2-3,TGCGCCAGCAGCCCCCTGGGTGCTAGCACAGATACGCAGTATTTT,CASSPLGASTDTQYF
-,TRBV30,-,TRBJ2-3,TGTGCCTGGACACCTCTTAGCACAGATACGCAGTATTTT,CAWTPLSTDTQYF
few,TRBV7-9,-,TRBJ1-2,TGTGCCAGCAGCTTTACAGGGTTTGGCTACACCTTC,CASSFTGFGYTF
-,TRBV18,-,TRBJ2-6,TGTGCCAGCTCACCACCGTCGCTTGTCGTCCTGACTTTC,CASSPPSLVVLTF
-,TRBV29-1,TRBD1,TRBJ1-5,TGCAGCGTCGGGACAGGACGCAATCAGCCCCAGCATTTT,CSVGTGRNQPQHF
-,TRBV30,-,TRBJ2-6,TGTGCCTGGAGTCCGGCAGGGATAACCTCTGGGGCCAACGTCCTGACTTTC,CAWSPAGITSGANVLTF
few,TRBV6-1,-,TRBJ2-6,TGTGCCAGCAGAGGCGGGCTCTCTGGGGCCAACGTCCTGACTTTC,CASRGGLSGANVLTF
-,TRBV6-1,TRBD1,TRBJ1-1,TGTGCCAGCAGTATTACAGGGGACACTGAAGCTTTCTTT,CASSITGDTEAFF
-,TRBV11-1,TRBD1,TRBJ2-7,TGTGCCAGCAGCTTTACCCCGAGACAGGGACATCCCGGCTACGAGCAGTACTTC,CASSFTPRQGHPGYEQYF
-,TRBV2,TRBD1,TRBJ2-7,TGTGCCAGCAGTCGACAGGGGCAAGGCCATCCCGAGCAGTACTTC,CASSRQGQGHPEQYF
-,TRBV7-9,-,TRBJ2-3,TGTGCCTCCAGGACAGTCCCTAGCACAGATACGCAGTATTTT,CASRTVPSTDTQYF
once,TRBV6-5,-,TRBJ1-2,TGTGCCAGCAGTATTGGACAGTACTATGGCTACACCTTC,CASSIGQYYGYTF
few,TRBV7-9,-,TRBJ1-1,TGTGCCAGCAGCTTAGGACTCCCGCAGCCCTCCTTT,CASSLGLPQPSF
-,TRBV11-2,-,TRBJ1-1,TGTGCCAGCAGCTTAGACGGGCGTTTTGAAGCTTTCTTT,CASSLDGRFEAFF
-,TRBV4-1,-,TRBJ2-1,TGCGCCAGCAGCCATGTACCCCTGCAGCCGGACTACAATGAGCAGTTCTTC,CASSHVPLQPDYNEQFF
-,TRBV14,-,TRBJ1-5,TGTGCCAGCAGCCAATTAGCAGCCAGGGGCGGTCAGCCCCAGCATTTT,CASSQLAARGGQPQHF
-,TRBV27,TRBD1,TRBJ2-2,TGTGCCAGCAGCCTGACAGGGACCAACACCGGGGAGCTGTTTTTT,CASSLTGTNTGELFF
once,TRBV5-1,TRBD2,TRBJ2-7,TGCGCCAGCAGCACCGGACTAGCGGGGCCCCCTACGGAGCAGTACTTC,CASSTGLAGPPTEQYF
-,TRBV30,TRBD2,TRBJ2-7,TGTGCCTGGAGGCTGGGACTAGCGGGAGGATACGAGCAGTACTTC,CAWRLGLAGGYEQYF
-,TRBV5-1,-,TRBJ2-5,TGCGCCAGCAGTTTAGAAGGAAGCGCCGCGTGGGAGACCCAGTACTTC,CASSLEGSAAWETQYF
-,TRBV9,-,TRBJ2-5,TGTGCCAGCAGCGTAGACGGGGGAGCGGAGACCCAGTACTTC,CASSVDGGAETQYF
-,TRBV6-5,-,TRBJ2-3,TGTGCCAGCAGTCGACTAGACACAGATACGCAGTATTTT,CASSRLDTDTQYF
-,TRBV28,TRBD2,TRBJ2-2,TGTGCCAGCAGCACCGGACTAGCGATCACCGGGGAGCTGTTTTTT,CASSTGLAITGELFF
-,TRBV7-9,-,TRBJ1-5,TGTGCCAGCAGCCCAACGGGGGGGGGTCAGCCCCAGCATTTT,CASSPTGGGQPQHF
-,TRBV30,-,TRBJ1-2,TGTGCCTGGAGCGCAGGGACAACGGGCTACACCTTC,CAWSAGTTGYTF
-,TRBV5-1,-,TRBJ2-3,TGCGCCAGCAGCCCCCCCAGCGCCTTAAACACAGATACGCAGTATTTT,CASSPPSALNTDTQYF